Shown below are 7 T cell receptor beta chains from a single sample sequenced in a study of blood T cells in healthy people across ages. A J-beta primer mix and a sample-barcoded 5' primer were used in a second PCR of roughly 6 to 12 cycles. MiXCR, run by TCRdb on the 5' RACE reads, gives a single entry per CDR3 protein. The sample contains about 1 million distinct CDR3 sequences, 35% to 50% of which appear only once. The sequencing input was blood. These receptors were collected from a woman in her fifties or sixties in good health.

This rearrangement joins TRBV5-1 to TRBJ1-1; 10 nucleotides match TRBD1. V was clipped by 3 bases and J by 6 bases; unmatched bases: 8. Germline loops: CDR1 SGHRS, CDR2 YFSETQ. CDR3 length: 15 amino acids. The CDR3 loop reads CASSSRGTGDPEAFF. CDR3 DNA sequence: TGCGCCAGCAGCTCCCGGGGGACAGGGGATCCTGAAGCTTTCTTT.

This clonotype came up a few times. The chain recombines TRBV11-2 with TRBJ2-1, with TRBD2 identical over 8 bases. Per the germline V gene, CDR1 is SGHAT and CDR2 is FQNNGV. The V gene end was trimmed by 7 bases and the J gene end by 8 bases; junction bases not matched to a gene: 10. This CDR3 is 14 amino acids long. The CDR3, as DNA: TGTGCCAGCACCCCGGGACTAGTTGGCGATGAGCAGTTCTTC. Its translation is CASTPGLVGDEQFF.

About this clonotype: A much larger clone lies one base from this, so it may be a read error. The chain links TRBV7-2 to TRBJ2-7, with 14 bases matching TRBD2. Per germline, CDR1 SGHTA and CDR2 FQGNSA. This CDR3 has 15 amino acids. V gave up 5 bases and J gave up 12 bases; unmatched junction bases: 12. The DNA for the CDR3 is TGTGCCAGCAGCACGGGACTAGCGGGAGAAGAGACCCGGTACTTC. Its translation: CASSTGLAGEETRYF.

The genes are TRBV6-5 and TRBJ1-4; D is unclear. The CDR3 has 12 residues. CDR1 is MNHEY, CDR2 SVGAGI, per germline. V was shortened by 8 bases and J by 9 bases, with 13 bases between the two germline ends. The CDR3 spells CASGSGGKKLFF. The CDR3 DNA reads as TGTGCCAGCGGGTCAGGAGGAAAAAAACTGTTTTTT.

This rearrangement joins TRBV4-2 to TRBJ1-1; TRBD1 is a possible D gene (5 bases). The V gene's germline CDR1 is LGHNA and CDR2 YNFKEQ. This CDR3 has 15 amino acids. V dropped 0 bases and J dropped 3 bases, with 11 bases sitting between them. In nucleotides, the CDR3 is TGTGCCAGCAGCCAAGACGGTGGGGGGTACACTGAAGCTTTCTTT. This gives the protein CASSQDGGGYTEAFF.

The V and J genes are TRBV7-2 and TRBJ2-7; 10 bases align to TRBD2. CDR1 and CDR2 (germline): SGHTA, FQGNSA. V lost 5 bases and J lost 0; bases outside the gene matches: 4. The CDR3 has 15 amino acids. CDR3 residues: CASSTSGATSYEQYF. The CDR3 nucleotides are TGTGCCAGCAGCACTAGCGGGGCTACCTCCTACGAGCAGTACTTC. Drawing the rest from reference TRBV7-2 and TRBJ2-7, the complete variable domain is GAGVSQSPSNKVTEKGKDVELRCDPISGHTALYWYRQSLGQGLEFLIYFQGNSAPDKSGLPSDRFSAERTGGSVSTLTIQRTQQEDSAVYLCASSTSGATSYEQYFGPGTRLTVT.

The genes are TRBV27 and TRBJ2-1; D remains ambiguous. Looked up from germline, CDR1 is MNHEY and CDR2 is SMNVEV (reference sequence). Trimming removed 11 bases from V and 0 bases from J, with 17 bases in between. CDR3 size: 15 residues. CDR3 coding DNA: TGTGCCGGCCCTTTCATCTGGAGCTCCTACAATGAGCAGTTCTTC. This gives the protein CAGPFIWSSYNEQFF.